By proportion, the clone carrying this TCR beta chain is medium-sized. Its specificity is not known. The same CDR3 is also encoded by other DNA sequences in this sample. The sample belongs to a study of metastatic and nonmetastatic thyroid tumors. Across the whole study: The study looked at repertoires side by side in blood and in tumor or nodule tissue from malignant and benign thyroid patients. General study results and limits: For both blood and tumor, malignant thyroid tumors reportedly showed significantly higher TCR beta diversity than benign nodules did.

Patients underwent thyroid surgery, and none had received any treatment before it. As handled by the study authors: It was from CDR3 differences across clinicopathological groups that a distant-metastasis classifier for papillary thyroid cancer was built. TCRdb reprocessed the PCR reads via MiXCR. The V and J calls here are based on TCRdb, not the publication. The sample holds about 13,000 clones; around a quarter are singletons and the top ten take 3% to 4.5%. This CDR3 has 14 amino acids. The germline CDR1 and CDR2 sequences are MNHNS and SASEGT. Trimming cost V 1 base and J 4 bases, with 11 bases left between them.

The sequencing input was blood. The rearrangement links TRBV6-1 to TRBJ2-7, with D hard to call. The receptor was derived from a female donor with papillary thyroid cancer or a benign thyroid nodule (not recorded which). Some clones in this sample may be carry-over from other donors' samples. In nucleotides, the CDR3 is TGTGCCAGCAGTGAAGAGCCCAGGTCTTACGAGCAGTACGTC. The encoded protein is CASSEEPRSYEQYV.